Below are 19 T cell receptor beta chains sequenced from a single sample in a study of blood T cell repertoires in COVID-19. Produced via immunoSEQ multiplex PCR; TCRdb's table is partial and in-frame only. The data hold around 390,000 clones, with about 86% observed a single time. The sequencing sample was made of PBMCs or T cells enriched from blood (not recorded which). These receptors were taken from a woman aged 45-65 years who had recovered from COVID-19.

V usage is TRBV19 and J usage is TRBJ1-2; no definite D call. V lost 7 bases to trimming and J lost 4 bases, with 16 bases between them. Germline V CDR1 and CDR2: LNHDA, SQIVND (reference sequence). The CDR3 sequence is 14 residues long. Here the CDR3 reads CASTESTGGYGYTF. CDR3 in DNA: TGTGCCAGTACCGAAAGTACGGGAGGCTATGGCTACACCTTC.

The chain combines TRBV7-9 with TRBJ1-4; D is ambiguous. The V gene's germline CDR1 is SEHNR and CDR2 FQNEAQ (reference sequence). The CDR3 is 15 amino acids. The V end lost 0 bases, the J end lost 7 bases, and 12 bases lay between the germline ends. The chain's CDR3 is CASSLAYGGGEKLFF. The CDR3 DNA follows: TGTGCCAGCAGCTTAGCGTACGGTGGAGGTGAAAAACTGTTTTTT.

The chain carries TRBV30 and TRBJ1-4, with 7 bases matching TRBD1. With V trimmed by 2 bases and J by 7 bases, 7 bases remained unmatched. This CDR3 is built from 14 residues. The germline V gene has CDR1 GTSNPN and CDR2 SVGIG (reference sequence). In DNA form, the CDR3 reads TGTGCCTGGAGTTCCCCGGGACAGAGTGAAAAACTGTTTTTT. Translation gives CAWSSPGQSEKLFF.

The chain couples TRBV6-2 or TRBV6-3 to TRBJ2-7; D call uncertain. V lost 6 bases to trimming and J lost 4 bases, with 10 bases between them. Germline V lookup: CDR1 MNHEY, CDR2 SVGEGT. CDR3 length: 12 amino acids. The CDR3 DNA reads TGTGCCAGCAGCAACAGCCCTTACGAGCAGTACTTC. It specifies CASSNSPYEQYF.

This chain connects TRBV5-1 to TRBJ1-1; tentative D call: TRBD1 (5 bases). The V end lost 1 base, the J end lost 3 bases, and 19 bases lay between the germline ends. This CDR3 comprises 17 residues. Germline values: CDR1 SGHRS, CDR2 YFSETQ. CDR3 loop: CASSLRRGIEWDTEAFF. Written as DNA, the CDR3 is TGCGCCAGCAGCTTGCGGCGGGGCATAGAATGGGACACTGAAGCTTTCTTT.

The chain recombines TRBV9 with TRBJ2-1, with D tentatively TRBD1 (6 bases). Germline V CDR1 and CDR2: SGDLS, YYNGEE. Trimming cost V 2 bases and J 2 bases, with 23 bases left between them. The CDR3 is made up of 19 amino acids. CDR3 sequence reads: CASSVRGSVPVGAYNEQFF. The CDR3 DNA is TGTGCCAGCAGCGTCAGGGGCAGCGTTCCGGTGGGGGCCTACAATGAGCAGTTCTTC.

The CDR3 loop reads CASSPSQGLLSHEQYF. Written as DNA, the CDR3 is TGTGCCAGCTCACCGTCGCAGGGGCTACTCTCTCACGAGCAGTACTTC. The chain couples TRBV18 to TRBJ2-7, with a possible D match to TRBD1 (6 bases). The CDR3 has 16 residues. Germline V lookup: CDR1 KGHSH, CDR2 LQKENI. Trimming shortened V by 3 bases and J by 5 bases, and 20 bases separated the two germline ends.

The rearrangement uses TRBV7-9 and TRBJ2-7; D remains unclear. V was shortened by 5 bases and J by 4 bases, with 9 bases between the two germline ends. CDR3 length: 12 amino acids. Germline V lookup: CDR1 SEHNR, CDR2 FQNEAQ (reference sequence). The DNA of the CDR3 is TGTGCCAGCAGCACAACCGAATACGAGCAGTACTTC. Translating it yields CASSTTEYEQYF.

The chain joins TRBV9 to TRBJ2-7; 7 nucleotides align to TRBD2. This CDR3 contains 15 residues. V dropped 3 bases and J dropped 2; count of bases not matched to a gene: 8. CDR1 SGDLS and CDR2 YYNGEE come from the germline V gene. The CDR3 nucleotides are TGTGCCAGCAGCGCGCAGGGAGGGGTTCCCTACGAGCAGTACTTC. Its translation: CASSAQGGVPYEQYF.

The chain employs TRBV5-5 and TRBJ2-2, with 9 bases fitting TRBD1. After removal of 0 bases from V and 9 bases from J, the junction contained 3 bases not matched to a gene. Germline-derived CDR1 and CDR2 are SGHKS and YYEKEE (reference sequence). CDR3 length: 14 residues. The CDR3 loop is CASSLEQGARELFF. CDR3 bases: TGTGCCAGCAGCTTGGAACAGGGGGCGCGGGAGCTGTTTTTT.

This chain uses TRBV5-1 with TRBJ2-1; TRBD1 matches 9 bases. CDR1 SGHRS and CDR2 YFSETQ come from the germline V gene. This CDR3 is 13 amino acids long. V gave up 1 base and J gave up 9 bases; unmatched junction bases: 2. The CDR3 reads CASSLTGGFEQFF. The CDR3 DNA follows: TGCGCCAGCAGCTTGACAGGGGGCTTTGAGCAGTTCTTC.

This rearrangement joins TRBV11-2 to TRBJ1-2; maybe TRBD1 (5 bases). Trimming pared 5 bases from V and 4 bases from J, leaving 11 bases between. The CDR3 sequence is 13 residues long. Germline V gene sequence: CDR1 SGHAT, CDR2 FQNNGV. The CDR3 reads CASSPSGGYGYTF. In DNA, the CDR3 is TGTGCCAGCAGCCCGAGCGGGGGCTATGGCTACACCTTC.

CDR3 nucleotides: TGTGCCAGCAACTCCAGGGGACGGGCTTTCTTT. Translated, it gives CASNSRGRAFF. The chain combines TRBV12-3 or TRBV12-4 with TRBJ1-1; maybe TRBD1 (6 bases). The CDR3 runs 11 residues. Trimming shortened V by 7 bases and J by 11 bases, and 14 bases separated the two germline ends.

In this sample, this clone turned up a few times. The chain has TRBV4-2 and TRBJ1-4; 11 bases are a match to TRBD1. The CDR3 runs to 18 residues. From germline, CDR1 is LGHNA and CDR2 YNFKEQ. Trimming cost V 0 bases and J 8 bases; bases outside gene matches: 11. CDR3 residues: CASSQDGQGAQRGEKLFF. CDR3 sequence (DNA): TGTGCCAGCAGCCAAGATGGACAGGGGGCCCAACGGGGGGAAAAACTGTTTTTT.

CDR3 in amino acids: CASSLMGQGGELFF. The CDR3 DNA follows: TGTGCCAGCAGCTTAATGGGCCAGGGCGGGGAGCTGTTTTTT. The genes are TRBV11-2 and TRBJ2-2; D perhaps matches TRBD1 (5 bases). Germline assignment: CDR1 SGHAT and CDR2 FQNNGV. This CDR3 contains 14 residues. V lost 2 bases and J 7 bases, leaving 11 bases between the germline ends.

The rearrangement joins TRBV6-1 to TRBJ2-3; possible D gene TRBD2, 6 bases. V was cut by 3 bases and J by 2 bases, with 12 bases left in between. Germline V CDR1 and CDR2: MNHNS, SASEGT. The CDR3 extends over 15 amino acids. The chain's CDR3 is CASSEAGTFTDTQYF. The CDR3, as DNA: TGTGCCAGCAGTGAGGCGGGGACCTTCACAGATACGCAGTATTTT.

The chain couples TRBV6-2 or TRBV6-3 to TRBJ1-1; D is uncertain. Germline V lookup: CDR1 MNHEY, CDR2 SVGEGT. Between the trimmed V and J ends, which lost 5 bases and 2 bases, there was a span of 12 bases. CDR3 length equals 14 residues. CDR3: CASSEDGGNTEAFF. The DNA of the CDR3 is TGTGCCAGCAGTGAGGATGGAGGAAACACTGAAGCTTTCTTT.

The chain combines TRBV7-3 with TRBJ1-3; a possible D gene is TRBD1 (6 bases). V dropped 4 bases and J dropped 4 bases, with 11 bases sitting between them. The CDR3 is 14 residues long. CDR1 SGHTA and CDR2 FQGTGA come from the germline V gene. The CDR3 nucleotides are TGTGCCAGCAGCTCAGGGGAGCCCGGAAACACCATATATTTT. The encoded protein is CASSSGEPGNTIYF.

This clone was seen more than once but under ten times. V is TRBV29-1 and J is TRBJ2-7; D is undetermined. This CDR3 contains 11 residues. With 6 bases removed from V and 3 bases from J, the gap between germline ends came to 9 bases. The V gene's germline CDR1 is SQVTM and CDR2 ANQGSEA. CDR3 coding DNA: TGCAGCGTGAAAGAGAGCTACGAGCAGTACTTC. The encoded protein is CSVKESYEQYF.